This T cell receptor (beta chain) is drawn from a study of shared clonotypes between healthy human individuals. V was pared by 8 bases and J by 0 bases, with 0 bases of the junction left unmatched. Germline CDR1 reads SNHLY; CDR2 reads FYNNEI. This CDR3 spans 13 amino acids. Approximately 90 million PBMCs went into genomic DNA for unsorted samples. The run depth of the assay was deep. Each subset's genomic DNA was shared equally among a number of immunoSEQ plates. Approximately 28,000 T cell genomes (about 0.3 ug DNA) went into each PBMC replicate. Only in-frame clones appear in the TCRdb table, and some are missing; sequencing was by immunoSEQ multiplex PCR. The sample yields fewer than 550,000 clones, nearly 80% seen once.

What was sequenced was PBMCs. The V gene is TRBV2, the J gene TRBJ1-2; 10 bases are a match to TRBD1. The clonotype originates from a middle-aged woman in good health. Some clones in this sample may be carry-over from other donors' samples. The CDR3 DNA reads TGTGCCAGCGGGACAGGGGCTAACTATGGCTACACCTTC. It is translated as CASGTGANYGYTF.